Below, 31 T cell receptor beta chains from the same sample are listed, as sequenced in a study of identical twins. TCRdb reprocessed the 5' RACE reads via MiXCR and lists one record per CDR3 protein. The table has some 900,000 distinct CDR3 sequences, more than 9% seen once. The data also belong to a second study, concerning yellow fever vaccine responses in identical twins.

The sample comprised PBMCs. Source of these receptors: a woman under 30 in good health.

This clonotype was recorded a few times. The CDR3 DNA sequence: TGTGCCAGCAGGGGAGTCTCAGATACGCAGTATTTT. Translated, it gives CASRGVSDTQYF. The V and J genes are TRBV6-5 and TRBJ2-3; D may be TRBD2 (5 bases). V was clipped by 6 bases and J by 4 bases, with 8 bases between them. The CDR3 has 12 residues. Germline assignment: CDR1 MNHEY and CDR2 SVGAGI.

The sample holds a few counts of this clonotype. V and J are TRBV29-1 and TRBJ2-4; D possibly uses TRBD1 or TRBD2 (6 bases each). Germline CDR1 and CDR2: SQVTM and ANQGSEA. The CDR3 contains 17 residues. The V gene lost 5 bases and the J gene lost 7 bases, with 27 bases spanning the gap. The CDR3 DNA follows: TGCAGCGTTCAATGGTTTGGGGGGCCGGAGGTTCAGAACATTCAGTACTTC. This encodes CSVQWFGGPEVQNIQYF. Variable domain in full (rest from reference TRBV29-1 and TRBJ2-4): SAVISQKPSRDICQRGTSLTIQCQVDSQVTMMFWYRQQPGQSLTLIATANQGSEATYESGFVIDKFPISRPNLTFSTLTVSNMSPEDSSIYLCSVQWFGGPEVQNIQYFGAGTRLSVL.

This chain links TRBV10-3 with TRBJ2-1; D is possibly TRBD2 (5 bases). Trimming stripped 6 bases from V and 4 bases from J, with 10 bases between. The CDR3 consists of 13 residues. The germline V gene has CDR1 ENHRY and CDR2 SYGVKD. The CDR3 is CAIRSAGYNEQFF. The CDR3 DNA is TGTGCCATCAGGAGCGCGGGTTACAATGAGCAGTTCTTC.

This clonotype was counted a few times. This CDR3 is CASSQVASGVYNEQFF. CDR3 in DNA: TGCGCCAGCAGCCAAGTTGCTAGCGGGGTCTACAATGAGCAGTTCTTC. The V gene is TRBV4-1, the J gene TRBJ2-1, with TRBD2 matching over 9 bases. V dropped 1 base and J dropped 3; count of bases not matched to a gene: 4. Germline loops: CDR1 MGHRA, CDR2 YSYEKL. The CDR3 spans 16 residues.

This clonotype has a handful of counts. The rearrangement joins TRBV6-2 or TRBV6-3 to TRBJ2-7, with 7 nucleotides matching TRBD2. Germline CDR1 and CDR2: MNHEY and SVGEGT. V was pared by 4 bases and J by 3 bases, with 12 bases of the junction left unmatched. The CDR3 covers 16 residues. DNA of the CDR3: TGTGCCAGCAGTTCACTTACGGGGGGACCTCACTACGAGCAGTACGTC. Its translation is CASSSLTGGPHYEQYV.

V gene TRBV29-1 combines with J gene TRBJ2-2; D is unclear. The CDR3 consists of 16 residues. The germline V gene has CDR1 SQVTM and CDR2 ANQGSEA. V was clipped by 6 bases and J by 1 base, with 18 bases between them. The CDR3 nucleotides are TGCAGCGTGGCGCCCCAACGGGTCCTGAACACCGGGGAGCTGTTTTTT. Translation: CSVAPQRVLNTGELFF.

The CDR3 DNA reads as TGTGCCAGCAGCTCGGCCGGGTTCGCAACTAATGAAAAACTGTTTTTT. Amino acid sequence: CASSSAGFATNEKLFF. V gene TRBV7-6 combines with J gene TRBJ1-4; D is unresolved. Trimming took 4 bases from V and 0 from J, leaving 12 bases between them. This CDR3 is 16 amino acids long. CDR1 SGHVS and CDR2 FNYEAQ come from the germline V gene.

This clonotype turned up a few times. The rearrangement uses TRBV6-5 and TRBJ1-3, with D hard to call. The germline V gene encodes CDR1 MNHEY and CDR2 SVGAGI. The length of the CDR3 is 15 residues. Between the trimmed V and J ends, which lost 5 bases and 0 bases, there was a span of 11 bases. As DNA, the CDR3 is TGTGCCAGCAGTGTAACTGATAACTCTGGAAACACCATATATTTT. Amino acids: CASSVTDNSGNTIYF.

This clonotype has ten or more counts. The rearrangement uses TRBV12-3 or TRBV12-4 and TRBJ2-7, with 11 bases aligning to TRBD2. The CDR3 sequence is 15 residues long. V lost 7 bases, J lost 3 bases, and 8 bases stayed unmatched. This CDR3 reads CASKAGLAAYYEQYF. The CDR3 bases are TGTGCCAGCAAAGCGGGACTAGCGGCATACTACGAGCAGTACTTC.

This clonotype has a handful of counts. CDR3 nucleotide sequence: TGTGCCAGCCTCCCCTCTCCGACTAGCGGGAGTTGCGAGCAGTACTTC. Translating gives CASLPSPTSGSCEQYF. This rearrangement joins TRBV9 to TRBJ2-7, with 12 nucleotides matching TRBD2. The CDR3 loop spans 16 amino acids. V dropped 7 bases and J dropped 6; count of bases not matched to a gene: 14. The germline gives CDR1 SGDLS, CDR2 YYNGEE. The full variable domain, completed using reference TRBV9 and TRBJ2-7, is DSGVTQTPKHLITATGQRVTLRCSPRSGDLSVYWYQQSLDQGLQFLIQYYNGEERAKGNILERFSAQQFPDLHSELNLSSLELGDSALYFCASLPSPTSGSCEQYFGPGTRLTVT.

This clonotype was seen many times. This chain uses TRBV28 with TRBJ1-2, with 9 bases identical to TRBD1. This CDR3 is built from 14 residues. The V and J ends lost 5 bases and 5 bases, in that order; junction bases with no gene match: 6. Germline values: CDR1 MDHEN, CDR2 SYDVKM. CDR3 DNA: TGTGCCAGCAGTCGACAGGGGGTAGGGTATGGCTACACCTTC. Translation gives CASSRQGVGYGYTF.

This clonotype was detected only a few times. The V gene is TRBV9, the J gene TRBJ1-4; D not resolved. Germline V gene lookup returns CDR1 SGDLS and CDR2 YYNGEE. CDR3 size: 14 residues. V was pared by 4 bases and J by 2 bases, with 9 bases between. The CDR3 region is CASSTQHTNEKLFF. The CDR3 bases are TGTGCCAGCAGCACCCAGCATACTAATGAAAAACTGTTTTTT.

This chain joins TRBV6-4 and TRBJ2-1; possible D gene TRBD2, 5 bases. The V and J ends lost 0 bases and 8 bases respectively, with 14 bases between them. CDR1 is MRHNA, CDR2 SNTAGT, per germline. This CDR3 comprises 15 residues. This CDR3 reads CASSDSVRPRDEQFF. Here the CDR3 DNA reads TGTGCCAGCAGTGACTCGGTACGCCCGCGGGATGAGCAGTTCTTC.

This sequence joins TRBV15 and TRBJ2-5, with a possible D match to TRBD2 (6 bases). Germline CDR1 reads LNHNV; CDR2 reads YYDKDF (reference sequence). V gave up 0 bases and J gave up 5 bases, with 16 bases separating them. The CDR3 contains 16 residues. The CDR3 coding sequence is TGTGCCACCAGCAGAGATCCACGGGGAGGTGGGGAGACCCAGTACTTC. Translation gives CATSRDPRGGGETQYF.

The CDR3 sequence is CASSDSIPEAKNIQYF. In DNA form, the CDR3 reads TGCGCCAGCAGTGATTCGATCCCGGAGGCCAAAAACATTCAGTACTTC. V and J are TRBV5-1 and TRBJ2-4; D is unclear. V was shortened by 5 bases and J by 1 base, with 16 bases between the two germline ends. Germline CDR1 is SGHRS and CDR2 is YFSETQ. CDR3 length: 16 residues.

This clonotype was recorded at least ten times. The V gene is TRBV12-3 or TRBV12-4, the J gene TRBJ1-2, with 7 bases lining up with TRBD1. The CDR3 extends over 14 amino acids. With 4 bases clipped from V and 7 bases from J, the junction kept 9 bases outside the gene matches. CDR3 in amino acids: CASSSQTGFGGYTF. The CDR3 DNA sequence: TGTGCCAGCAGTTCTCAGACAGGGTTTGGTGGCTACACCTTC.

Written as DNA, the CDR3 is TGTGCCAGCAGCTCCGCAGGGAGCTCCTACGAGCAGTACTTC. This sequence encodes CASSSAGSSYEQYF. This sequence joins TRBV13 and TRBJ2-7, with D possibly being TRBD1 or TRBD2 (5 bases each). Germline values: CDR1 PRHDT, CDR2 FYEKMQ (reference sequence). The CDR3 length is 14 residues. The V gene lost 4 bases and the J gene lost 0 bases, with 10 bases spanning the gap.

There are a few counts of this clonotype. The chain couples TRBV20-1 to TRBJ2-1; the D is unclear. The CDR3 covers 14 residues. CDR1 and CDR2 (germline): DFQATT, SNEGSKA (reference sequence). The germline V and J ends were trimmed by 3 bases and 5 bases, with 14 bases remaining between them. The CDR3 DNA sequence: TGCAGTGCTAGTCATCGGCCTGCTGACAATGAGCAGTTCTTC. It codes for CSASHRPADNEQFF.

This clonotype turned up a few times. The chain recombines TRBV6-5 with TRBJ2-5; D unclear. Germline V gene sequence: CDR1 MNHEY, CDR2 SVGAGI. Trimming shortened V by 2 bases and J by 1 base, and 8 bases separated the two germline ends. This CDR3 spans 14 amino acids. This CDR3 is CASSYTELQETQYF. DNA for the CDR3: TGTGCCAGCAGTTACACGGAGCTCCAAGAGACCCAGTACTTC.

The V and J genes are TRBV7-9 and TRBJ2-2; 8 bases align to TRBD1. Germline values: CDR1 SEHNR, CDR2 FQNEAQ (reference sequence). The CDR3 has 17 residues. After removal of 4 bases from V and 4 bases from J, the junction contained 11 bases not matched to a gene. The CDR3 sequence is CASSSPPGGSGTGELFF. Here the CDR3 DNA reads TGTGCCAGCAGCTCCCCCCCAGGGGGCAGCGGCACCGGGGAGCTGTTTTTT.

In this sample, this clonotype turned up a few times. V and J are TRBV20-1 and TRBJ2-7; perhaps TRBD2 as D (6 bases). Per the germline V gene, CDR1 is DFQATT and CDR2 is SNEGSKA (reference sequence). V lost 3 bases to trimming and J lost 2 bases, with 14 bases between them. This CDR3 has 14 amino acids. The CDR3 is CSASDGSGAYEQYF. The CDR3 DNA follows: TGCAGTGCTAGTGACGGGAGTGGTGCCTACGAGCAGTACTTC.

The chain uses TRBV13 and TRBJ2-1; a possible D gene is TRBD2 (5 bases). V lost 3 bases to trimming and J lost 6 bases, with 15 bases between them. The germline CDR1 and CDR2 sequences are PRHDT and FYEKMQ (reference sequence). The CDR3 is 15 residues long. The CDR3 is CASSFSGVNGNEQFF. The CDR3 DNA reads TGTGCCAGCAGCTTTTCCGGGGTAAACGGCAATGAGCAGTTCTTC. Drawing the rest from reference TRBV13 and TRBJ2-1, the complete variable domain is AAGVIQSPRHLIKEKRETATLKCYPIPRHDTVYWYQQGPGQDPQFLISFYEKMQSDKGSIPDRFSAQQFSDYHSELNMSSLELGDSALYFCASSFSGVNGNEQFFGPGTRLTVL.

The gene calls are TRBV5-1 and TRBJ2-2, with unresolved D. This CDR3 spans 14 amino acids. Germline CDR1 is SGHRS and CDR2 is YFSETQ. V gave up 1 base and J gave up 3 bases, with 7 bases separating them. CDR3 amino acids: CASSLFGDTGELFF. The CDR3 DNA is TGCGCCAGCAGCTTGTTTGGGGACACCGGGGAGCTGTTTTTT. The whole variable domain, filled in from reference TRBV5-1 and TRBJ2-2, reads KAGVTQTPRYLIKTRGQQVTLSCSPISGHRSVSWYQQTPGQGLQFLFEYFSETQRNKGNFPGRFSGRQFSNSRSEMNVSTLELGDSALYLCASSLFGDTGELFFGEGSRLTVL.

The J gene is TRBJ2-1, the V gene TRBV5-4, with D possibly TRBD2 on 5 matching bases. This CDR3 is 13 amino acids long. Germline CDR1 and CDR2: SGHNT and YYREEE (reference sequence). V was clipped by 0 bases and J by 9 bases, with 10 bases between them. The CDR3 loop is CASSLELVVEQFF. In DNA, the CDR3 is TGTGCCAGCAGCTTGGAACTAGTTGTTGAGCAGTTCTTC.

This clonotype came up a few times. This chain joins TRBV3-1 and TRBJ2-6; 14 positions match TRBD2. This CDR3 contains 22 residues. V lost 1 base, J lost 0 bases, and 11 bases stayed unmatched. Looked up from germline, CDR1 is LGHDT and CDR2 is YNNKEL (reference sequence). As DNA, the CDR3 is TGTGCCAGCAGCCAAGTAGGACTAGCGGGGGGCCATACTTACTCTGGGGCCAACGTCCTGACTTTC. It encodes CASSQVGLAGGHTYSGANVLTF. Filled out from reference TRBV3-1 and TRBJ2-6, the complete variable domain reads DTAVSQTPKYLVTQMGNDKSIKCEQNLGHDTMYWYKQDSKKFLKIMFSYNNKELIINETVPNRFSPKSPDKAHLNLHINSLELGDSAVYFCASSQVGLAGGHTYSGANVLTFGAGSRLTVL.

The chain employs TRBV2 and TRBJ2-2; unclear D gene. Trimming removed 3 bases at V and 5 bases at J, with 16 bases between. Germline V CDR1 and CDR2: SNHLY, FYNNEI. The CDR3 has 16 residues. As DNA, the CDR3 is TGTGCCAGCAGTGAGCGTAGTTCCGGTGTGACCGGGGAGCTGTTTTTT. It codes for CASSERSSGVTGELFF.

This chain uses TRBV7-9 with TRBJ2-3, with unresolved D. The germline V gene has CDR1 SEHNR and CDR2 FQNEAQ (reference sequence). The CDR3 contains 14 residues. Trimming took 5 bases from V and 3 from J, leaving 12 bases between them. The CDR3 reads CASSQYTATDTQYF. CDR3 coding DNA: TGTGCCAGCAGCCAATACACCGCAACAGATACGCAGTATTTT.

This clonotype was observed many times. The chain uses TRBV5-1 and TRBJ2-3; 12 bases are shared with TRBD2. V lost 4 bases, J lost 4 bases, and 4 bases stayed unmatched. The length of the CDR3 is 15 residues. Germline CDR1 reads SGHRS; CDR2 reads YFSETQ. Here the CDR3 reads CASSLRTSGADTQYF. For the CDR3, the DNA is TGCGCCAGCAGCCTCCGGACTAGCGGGGCAGATACGCAGTATTTT.

V usage is TRBV12-3 or TRBV12-4 and J usage is TRBJ2-1; D unclear. The length of the CDR3 is 13 residues. Trimming removed 8 bases at V and 1 base at J, with 9 bases between. CDR3 sequence (DNA): TGTGCCAGCCTCCGGGCTTCCTACAATGAGCAGTTCTTC. This gives the protein CASLRASYNEQFF.

The rearrangement links TRBV12-3 or TRBV12-4 to TRBJ2-3; D gene uncertain. This CDR3 is built from 13 residues. Trimming took 7 bases from V and 9 from J, leaving 17 bases between them. The CDR3 region is CASTPGPPRTQYF. CDR3 nucleotide sequence: TGTGCCAGCACCCCTGGTCCCCCCCGAACGCAGTATTTT.

V gene TRBV10-2 combines with J gene TRBJ1-6, with no clear D. The germline V gene has CDR1 WSHSY and CDR2 SAAADI. Trimming shortened V by 0 bases and J by 6 bases, and 3 bases separated the two germline ends. This CDR3 region has 13 residues. The CDR3 loop is CASSESINSPLHF. The CDR3 DNA reads as TGCGCCAGCAGTGAGTCGATTAATTCACCCCTCCACTTT.